Below are 20 T cell receptor beta chains sequenced from a single sample in a study of early T cells in non-severe SARS-CoV-2 infection. TCRdb reprocessed the 5' RACE reads with MiXCR, giving one entry per CDR3 protein. Found here are about 22,000 distinct CDR3 sequences, roughly 4.4% of them singletons; the top ten hold roughly 20%. The sequenced sample consisted of whole blood. All receptors derive from an adult who was a healthcare worker with PCR-confirmed SARS-CoV-2 infection or an uninfected control (not recorded which).

This clonotype was counted ten times or more. The chain joins TRBV2 to TRBJ2-3, with 10 nucleotides matching TRBD2. With 6 bases clipped from V and 4 bases from J, the junction kept 7 bases outside the gene matches. The CDR3 extends over 15 amino acids. The germline gives CDR1 SNHLY, CDR2 FYNNEI. The CDR3: CASRISGRGPDTQYF. The DNA of the CDR3 is TGTGCCAGCAGAATAAGCGGGAGGGGCCCAGATACGCAGTATTTT.

This clonotype showed up many times. The chain carries TRBV19 and TRBJ1-1; D gene ambiguous. Between the trimmed V and J ends, which lost 2 bases and 7 bases, there was a span of 14 bases. The CDR3 runs 14 residues. Germline V gene lookup returns CDR1 LNHDA and CDR2 SQIVND (reference sequence). CDR3 DNA: TGTGCCAGTAGTATAAGGTCGGGGAGGAGTGAAGCTTTCTTT. Protein: CASSIRSGRSEAFF.

This clonotype was seen many times. In DNA, the CDR3 is TGTGCCATCAGTGATCTAGCGGGCTCCTACGAGCAGTACTTC. Translation gives CAISDLAGSYEQYF. V is TRBV10-3 and J is TRBJ2-7, with 8 bases matching TRBD2. V lost 3 bases to trimming and J lost 0 bases; unmatched junction nucleotides: 1. This CDR3 contains 14 residues. CDR1 and CDR2 (germline): ENHRY, SYGVKD.

This clonotype showed up many times. The V call is TRBV7-2, the J call TRBJ2-7, with 14 bases aligning to TRBD2. V gave up 5 bases and J gave up 4 bases; unmatched junction bases: 10. Germline loops: CDR1 SGHTA, CDR2 FQGNSA. This CDR3 spans 17 amino acids. The DNA for the CDR3 is TGTGCCAGCAGCATCGGACTAGCGGGAGGCAGGACGTACGAGCAGTACTTC. This encodes CASSIGLAGGRTYEQYF.

This clonotype was seen repeatedly, ten times or more. V and J are TRBV28 and TRBJ2-4; D perhaps matches TRBD2 (7 bases). This CDR3 is 15 amino acids long. V was pared by 5 bases and J by 2 bases, with 13 bases between. Germline V gene data show CDR1 as MDHEN and CDR2 as SYDVKM. The CDR3 sequence is CASSPRGASKNIQYF. Written as DNA, the CDR3 is TGTGCCAGCAGTCCCCGGGGGGCGTCCAAAAACATTCAGTACTTC.

Many counts were recorded for this clonotype. The chain employs TRBV3-1 and TRBJ1-2, with D unclear. The CDR3 has 24 amino acids. Germline CDR1 LGHDT, CDR2 YNNKEL (reference sequence). Trimming stripped 3 bases from V and 2 bases from J, with 40 bases between. CDR3 sequence: CASSQDYERRAETSGGARNYGYTF. CDR3 nucleotide sequence: TGTGCCAGCAGCCAGGATTACGAACGACGGGCCGAAACCTCAGGTGGTGCTCGGAACTATGGCTACACCTTC.

In this sample, this clonotype turned up many times. J is TRBJ1-1 and V is TRBV5-1, with D possibly matching TRBD1 (5 bases). CDR1 and CDR2 (germline): SGHRS, YFSETQ. The CDR3 is 14 residues long. Deletions cut 0 bases from V and 3 bases from J, with 9 bases between. The CDR3 spells CASSLDEGYTEAFF. The CDR3 DNA is TGCGCCAGCAGCTTGGATGAGGGGTACACTGAAGCTTTCTTT.

This clonotype was counted ten times or more. The rearrangement joins TRBV6-2 or TRBV6-3 to TRBJ1-5; 12 nucleotides agree with TRBD1. Trimming took 4 bases from V and 5 from J; bases not matched to a gene: 15. The CDR3 covers 19 residues. Germline V gene data show CDR1 as MNHEY and CDR2 as SVGEGT. In DNA form, the CDR3 reads TGTGCCAGCAGTTTCCCCACCCGGGACAGGGGGCGCGTATATCAGCCCCAGCATTTT. This sequence encodes CASSFPTRDRGRVYQPQHF.

This clonotype has at least ten counts. Here the CDR3 DNA reads TGTGCCAGCAGCCCGGGACTAGCGAGGGCAGATACGCAGTATTTT. Its translation is CASSPGLARADTQYF. The chain carries TRBV7-2 and TRBJ2-3; 10 nucleotides align to TRBD2. The CDR3 contains 15 residues. CDR1 and CDR2 from the germline V gene are SGHTA and FQGNSA. V shed 5 bases and J 4 bases; nucleotides not matched to a gene: 6.

This chain uses TRBV12-3 or TRBV12-4 with TRBJ2-3; D perhaps matches TRBD2 (6 bases). The CDR3 extends over 15 amino acids. V lost 6 bases, J lost 0 bases, and 13 bases lay in between. The CDR3 here is CASRERDLSTDTQYF. In DNA form, the CDR3 reads TGTGCCAGCAGGGAACGGGACTTAAGCACAGATACGCAGTATTTT.

This clonotype was seen ten or more times. The rearrangement links TRBV7-2 to TRBJ2-1, with D perhaps matching TRBD1 or TRBD2 (6 bases each). CDR1 is SGHTA, CDR2 FQGNSA, per germline. The V gene lost 1 base and the J gene lost 5 bases, with 15 bases spanning the gap. The CDR3 is 16 amino acids. The CDR3 DNA reads as TGTGCCAGCAGCTTAGAAGGGGGGACGGCACACAATGAGCAGTTCTTC. Its protein product is CASSLEGGTAHNEQFF.

This clonotype has ten or more counts. This rearrangement joins TRBV7-9 to TRBJ1-4; possible D gene TRBD1, 5 bases. The length of the CDR3 is 15 residues. The germline V gene has CDR1 SEHNR and CDR2 FQNEAQ (reference sequence). V dropped 5 bases and J dropped 2 bases, with 12 bases sitting between them. CDR3 sequence: CASSPKGRTNEKLFF. CDR3 nucleotides: TGTGCCAGCAGCCCTAAGGGGCGGACTAATGAAAAACTGTTTTTT. The variable domain in full, completed from reference TRBV7-9 and TRBJ1-4, reads DTGVSQNPRHKITKRGQNVTFRCDPISEHNRLYWYRQTLGQGPEFLTYFQNEAQLEKSRLLSDRFSAERPKGSFSTLEIQRTEQGDSAMYLCASSPKGRTNEKLFFGSGTQLSVL.

A few counts support this clonotype. J is TRBJ1-5 and V is TRBV2; possibly TRBD1 for D (6 bases). The germline V gene encodes CDR1 SNHLY and CDR2 FYNNEI. V was pared by 7 bases and J by 7 bases, with 14 bases between. CDR3 size: 13 residues. Written as DNA, the CDR3 is TGTGCCAGCACGAGGGGGGTTGGACAGCCCCAGCATTTT. It specifies CASTRGVGQPQHF.

This chain connects TRBV14 to TRBJ1-6, with unresolved D. Germline V gene data show CDR1 as SGHDN and CDR2 as FVKESK. The CDR3 loop spans 14 amino acids. V was clipped by 1 base and J by 9 bases, with 10 bases between them. The CDR3 spells CASSQGGFGSPLHF. CDR3 in DNA: TGTGCCAGCAGCCAAGGTGGTTTTGGTTCACCCCTCCACTTT.

This sequence joins TRBV5-5 and TRBJ2-6, with 9 positions matching TRBD1. CDR1 is SGHKS and CDR2 is YYEKEE in the germline V gene (reference sequence). The CDR3 spans 16 residues. V gave up 4 bases and J gave up 2 bases; unmatched junction bases: 4. CDR3 sequence: CASSRGQGAGANVLTF. The CDR3 bases are TGTGCCAGCAGCAGGGGACAGGGAGCTGGGGCCAACGTCCTGACTTTC.

This clonotype was seen ten or more times. The chain combines TRBV18 with TRBJ1-3, with a tentative D call TRBD1 (5 bases). V was pared by 2 bases and J by 0 bases, with 8 bases between. Germline values: CDR1 KGHSH, CDR2 LQKENI. The CDR3 loop spans 15 amino acids. CDR3 nucleotide sequence: TGTGCCAGCTCACCAGGGACGCCCTCTGGAAACACCATATATTTT. It translates to CASSPGTPSGNTIYF.

This clonotype was seen ten or more times. The J gene is TRBJ1-2, the V gene TRBV4-1; possible D gene TRBD1, 5 bases. The V gene's germline CDR1 is MGHRA and CDR2 YSYEKL. This CDR3 is 15 amino acids long. V lost 0 bases, J lost 8 bases, and 16 bases lay in between. CDR3 nucleotides: TGCGCCAGCAGCCAAGAGGGACTTAAAGCAGGGGGCTACACCTTC. Translating it yields CASSQEGLKAGGYTF.

In this sample, this clonotype turned up many times. The rearrangement links TRBV24-1 to TRBJ2-3; perhaps D is TRBD1 or TRBD2 (5 bases each). Germline values: CDR1 KGHDR, CDR2 SFDVKD. The CDR3 is 16 amino acids. V was cut by 3 bases and J by 5 bases, with 17 bases left in between. CDR3 DNA: TGTGCCACCAGTGATACCCCGGGACGGCGCTTAGATACGCAGTATTTT. Its translation: CATSDTPGRRLDTQYF.

This clonotype was found many times. The CDR3 loop is CASSFGARTDTQYF. For the CDR3, the DNA is TGCGCCAGCAGCTTCGGCGCCCGCACAGATACGCAGTATTTT. V usage is TRBV5-1 and J usage is TRBJ2-3; no definite D call. This CDR3 contains 14 residues. Per germline, CDR1 SGHRS and CDR2 YFSETQ. V gave up 2 bases and J gave up 1 base, with 8 bases separating them.

The sample holds many counts of this clonotype. The V gene is TRBV7-9, the J gene TRBJ2-7; TRBD1 agrees at 8 bases. Germline-derived CDR1 and CDR2 are SEHNR and FQNEAQ (reference sequence). J lost 3 bases, V lost 1 base, and 11 bases had no gene match. This CDR3 has 17 residues. In DNA form, the CDR3 reads TGTGCCAGCAGCTTAGGGCAGGGGGCTTCGCCGAACTACGAGCAGTACTTC. Amino acids: CASSLGQGASPNYEQYF.